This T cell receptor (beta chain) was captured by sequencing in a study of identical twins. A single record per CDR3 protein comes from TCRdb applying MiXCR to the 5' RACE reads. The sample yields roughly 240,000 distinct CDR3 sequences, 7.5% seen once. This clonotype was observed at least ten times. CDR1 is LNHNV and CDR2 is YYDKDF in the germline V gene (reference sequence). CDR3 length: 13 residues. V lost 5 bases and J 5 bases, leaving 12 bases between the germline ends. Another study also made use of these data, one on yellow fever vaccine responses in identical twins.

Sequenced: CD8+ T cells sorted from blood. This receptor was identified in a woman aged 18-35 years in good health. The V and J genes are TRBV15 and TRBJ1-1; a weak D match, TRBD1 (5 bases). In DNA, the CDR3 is TGTGCCACCAGCCCCGCGGGGGGGACTGAAGCTTTCTTT. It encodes CATSPAGGTEAFF.